The next 5 T cell receptor beta chains were all read from a single sample in a study of OX40 agonist ivuxolimab in advanced cancers. TCRdb's copy holds only in-frame clones and misses some; the assay was immunoSEQ multiplex PCR. This sample carries approximately 15,000 clones, about 83% of them seen once, and the ten largest clones take approximately 13%. Material: CD4+ or CD8+ T cells sorted from blood, obtained in a trial of the OX40 agonist ivuxolimab. The origin of the receptors is an adult with an advanced solid tumor such as melanoma, head and neck, liver or kidney cancer.

The genes are TRBV4-3 and TRBJ2-5; D remains unclear. CDR3 size: 15 residues. CDR1 is LGHNA and CDR2 is YSLEER in the germline V gene. Trimming shortened V by 0 bases and J by 5 bases, and 13 bases separated the two germline ends. The CDR3 spells CASSQDTRIWETQYF. CDR3 coding DNA: TGCGCCAGCAGCCAAGATACCCGGATCTGGGAGACCCAGTACTTC.

V is TRBV5-5 and J is TRBJ1-1; possibly TRBD1 for D (6 bases). V was clipped by 6 bases and J by 3 bases, with 12 bases between them. The CDR3 sequence is 13 residues long. CDR1 and CDR2 (germline): SGHKS, YYEKEE (reference sequence). For the CDR3, the DNA is TGTGCCAGCACCCCGACAGGCGACACTGAAGCTTTCTTT. Protein product: CASTPTGDTEAFF.

This clone was seen more than once but under ten times. This chain links TRBV27 with TRBJ1-5; D remains unclear. Germline V gene lookup returns CDR1 MNHEY and CDR2 SMNVEV (reference sequence). This CDR3 has 16 amino acids. Trimming shortened V by 1 base and J by 0 bases, and 10 bases separated the two germline ends. CDR3 coding DNA: TGTGCCAGCAGTTTATACGGGTCTTATAGCAATCAGCCCCAGCATTTT. This gives the protein CASSLYGSYSNQPQHF.

This chain connects TRBV2 to TRBJ2-3; 11 bases fit TRBD2. This CDR3 is 13 amino acids long. Germline trimming cut 9 bases from V and 3 bases from J; bases unmatched to any gene: 2. Germline V gene data show CDR1 as SNHLY and CDR2 as FYNNEI. CDR3 protein: CARLAGATDTQYF. In DNA form, the CDR3 reads TGTGCCAGACTAGCGGGAGCTACAGATACGCAGTATTTT.

The rearrangement uses TRBV27 and TRBJ2-7; the match to TRBD1 covers 7 bases. The CDR3 is made up of 13 amino acids. Germline CDR1 reads MNHEY; CDR2 reads SMNVEV (reference sequence). Trimming cost V 5 bases and J 6 bases; bases outside gene matches: 7. The CDR3 loop is CASSPQGGGEQYF. CDR3 in DNA: TGTGCCAGCAGTCCGCAAGGGGGCGGCGAGCAGTACTTC.